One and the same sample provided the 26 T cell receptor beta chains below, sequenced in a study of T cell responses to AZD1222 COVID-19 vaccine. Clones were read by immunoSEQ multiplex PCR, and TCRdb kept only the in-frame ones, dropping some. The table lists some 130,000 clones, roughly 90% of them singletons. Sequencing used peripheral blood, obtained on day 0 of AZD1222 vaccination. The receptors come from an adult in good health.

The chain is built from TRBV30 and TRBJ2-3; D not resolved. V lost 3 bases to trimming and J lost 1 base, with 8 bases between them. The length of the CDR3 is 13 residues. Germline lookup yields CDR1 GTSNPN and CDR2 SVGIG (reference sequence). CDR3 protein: CAWRAGGTDTQYF. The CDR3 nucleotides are TGTGCCTGGAGAGCTGGAGGCACAGATACGCAGTATTTT.

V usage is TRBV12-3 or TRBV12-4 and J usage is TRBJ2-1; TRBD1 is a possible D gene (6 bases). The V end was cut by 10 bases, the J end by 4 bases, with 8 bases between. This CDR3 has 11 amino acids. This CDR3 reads CATGQYNEQFF. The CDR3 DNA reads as TGTGCCACCGGACAGTACAATGAGCAGTTCTTC.

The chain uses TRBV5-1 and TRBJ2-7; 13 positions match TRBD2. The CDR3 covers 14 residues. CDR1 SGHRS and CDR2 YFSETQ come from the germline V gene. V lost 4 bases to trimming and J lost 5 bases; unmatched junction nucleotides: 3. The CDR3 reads CASSGTSGIDEQYF. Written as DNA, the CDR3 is TGCGCCAGCAGCGGGACTAGCGGGATCGACGAGCAGTACTTC.

The chain's CDR3 is CVRSLGQLPFYIQYF. The DNA for the CDR3 is TGTGTCAGAAGCTTAGGTCAGTTGCCCTTTTACATTCAGTACTTC. This sequence joins TRBV7-5 and TRBJ2-4; the table's D gene call, TRBD1, was not cross checked with the DNA. TRBV7-5 is a listed pseudogene. The CDR3 extends over 15 amino acids.

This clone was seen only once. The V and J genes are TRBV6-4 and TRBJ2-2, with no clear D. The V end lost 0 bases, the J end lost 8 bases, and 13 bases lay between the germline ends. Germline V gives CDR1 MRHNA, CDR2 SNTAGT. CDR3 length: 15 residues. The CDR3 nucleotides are TGTGCCAGCAGTGACTCCATGAGTCGCGGAGGGGAGCTGTTTTTT. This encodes CASSDSMSRGGELFF.

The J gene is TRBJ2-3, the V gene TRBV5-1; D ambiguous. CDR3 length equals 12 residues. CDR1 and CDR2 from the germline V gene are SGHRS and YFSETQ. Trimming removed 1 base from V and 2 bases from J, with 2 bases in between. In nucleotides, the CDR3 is TGCGCCAGCAGCTTGAACACAGATACGCAGTATTTT. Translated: CASSLNTDTQYF.

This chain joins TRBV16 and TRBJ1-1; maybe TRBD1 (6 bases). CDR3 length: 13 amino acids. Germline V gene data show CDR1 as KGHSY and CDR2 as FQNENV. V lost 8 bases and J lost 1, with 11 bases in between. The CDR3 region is CASSRTANTEAFF. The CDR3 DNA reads TGTGCCAGCTCACGGACAGCGAACACTGAAGCTTTCTTT.

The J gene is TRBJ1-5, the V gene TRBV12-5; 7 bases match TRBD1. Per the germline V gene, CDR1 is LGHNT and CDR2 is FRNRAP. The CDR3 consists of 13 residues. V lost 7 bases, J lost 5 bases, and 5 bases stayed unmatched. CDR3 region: CASAKGQYQPQHF. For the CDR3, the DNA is TGTGCTAGTGCCAAGGGACAGTATCAGCCCCAGCATTTT.

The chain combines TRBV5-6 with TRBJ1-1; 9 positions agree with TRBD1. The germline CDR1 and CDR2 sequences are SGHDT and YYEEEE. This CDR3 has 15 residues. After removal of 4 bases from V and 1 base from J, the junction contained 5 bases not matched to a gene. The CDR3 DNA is TGTGCCAGCAGCCCCCTGGGACAGGGGAACACTGAAGCTTTCTTT. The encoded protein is CASSPLGQGNTEAFF.

CDR3 in amino acids: CASTPWSGGADSEKLFF. The CDR3 DNA is TGTGCCAGCACCCCCTGGTCCGGGGGCGCCGATAGTGAAAAACTGTTTTTT. V is TRBV28 and J is TRBJ1-4, with D possibly TRBD1 on 6 matching bases. The CDR3 totals 17 residues. V was pared by 7 bases and J by 7 bases, with 25 bases between. Germline assignment: CDR1 MDHEN and CDR2 SYDVKM.

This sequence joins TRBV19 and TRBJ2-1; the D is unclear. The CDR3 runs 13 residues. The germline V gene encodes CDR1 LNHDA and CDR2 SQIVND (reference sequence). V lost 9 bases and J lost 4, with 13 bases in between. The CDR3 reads CASQPDGYNEQFF. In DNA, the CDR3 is TGTGCCAGCCAACCGGACGGATACAATGAGCAGTTCTTC.

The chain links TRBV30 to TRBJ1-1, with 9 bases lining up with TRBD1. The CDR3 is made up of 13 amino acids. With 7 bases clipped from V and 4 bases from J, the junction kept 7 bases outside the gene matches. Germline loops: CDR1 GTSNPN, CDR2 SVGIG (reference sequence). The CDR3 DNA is TGTGCCTCCCCGTTGACAGGGGGCACTGAAGCTTTCTTT. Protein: CASPLTGGTEAFF.

The CDR3 is CASSGAQAFTGVIETQYF. CDR3 DNA sequence: TGTGCCAGCAGTGGCGCGCAGGCCTTTACCGGCGTGATAGAGACCCAGTACTTC. The V call is TRBV6-2 or TRBV6-3, the J call TRBJ2-5, with D unclear. In germline, CDR1 is MNHEY, CDR2 SVGEGT. V gave up 5 bases and J gave up 4 bases, with 26 bases separating them. The CDR3 length is 18 residues.

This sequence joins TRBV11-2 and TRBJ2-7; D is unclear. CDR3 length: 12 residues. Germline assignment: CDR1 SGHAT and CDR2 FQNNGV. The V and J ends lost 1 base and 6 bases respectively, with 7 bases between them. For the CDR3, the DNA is TGTGCCAGCAGCTTAGCTCCGGGCGAGCAGTACTTC. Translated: CASSLAPGEQYF.

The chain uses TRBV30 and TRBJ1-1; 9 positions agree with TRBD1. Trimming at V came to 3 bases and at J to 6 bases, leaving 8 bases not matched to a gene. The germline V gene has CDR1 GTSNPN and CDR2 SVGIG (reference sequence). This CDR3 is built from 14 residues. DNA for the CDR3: TGTGCCTGGAGAAAGGGACAGGGAGAAGCTGAAGCTTTCTTT. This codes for CAWRKGQGEAEAFF.

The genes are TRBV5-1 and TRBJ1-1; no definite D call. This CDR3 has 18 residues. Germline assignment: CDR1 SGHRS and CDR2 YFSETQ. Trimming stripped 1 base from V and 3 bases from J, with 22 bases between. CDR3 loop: CASSLRQVDAWRDTEAFF. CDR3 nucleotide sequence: TGCGCCAGCAGCTTGAGGCAGGTTGATGCTTGGAGGGACACTGAAGCTTTCTTT.

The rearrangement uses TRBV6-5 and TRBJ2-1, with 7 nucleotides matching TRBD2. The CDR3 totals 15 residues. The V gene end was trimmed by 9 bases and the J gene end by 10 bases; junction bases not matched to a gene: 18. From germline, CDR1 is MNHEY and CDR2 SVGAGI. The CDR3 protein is CASSITSAWAWEQFF. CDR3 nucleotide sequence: TGTGCCAGTTCGATCACTAGCGCCTGGGCATGGGAGCAGTTCTTC.

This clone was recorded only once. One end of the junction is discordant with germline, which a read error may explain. Written as DNA, the CDR3 is TGTGCCAGCACACCGGAAGGGGTAGAGACCGGGGAGCTGTTTTTT. This encodes CASTPEGVETGELFF. The chain couples TRBV18 to TRBJ2-2; perhaps TRBD1 as D (5 bases). The CDR3 length is 15 residues. Germline CDR1 and CDR2: KGHSH and LQKENI.

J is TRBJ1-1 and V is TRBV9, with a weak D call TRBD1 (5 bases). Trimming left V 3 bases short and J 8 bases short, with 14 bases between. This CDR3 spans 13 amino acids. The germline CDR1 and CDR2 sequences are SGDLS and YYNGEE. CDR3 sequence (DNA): TGTGCCAGCAGCGCGGGGGAGGGGTCGGAAGCTTTCTTT. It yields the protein CASSAGEGSEAFF.

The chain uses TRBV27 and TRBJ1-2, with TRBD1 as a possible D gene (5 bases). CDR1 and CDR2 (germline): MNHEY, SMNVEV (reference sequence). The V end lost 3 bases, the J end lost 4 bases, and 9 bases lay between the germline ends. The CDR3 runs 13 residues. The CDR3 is CASSFGAVYGYTF. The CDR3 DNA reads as TGTGCCAGCAGTTTTGGGGCAGTCTATGGCTACACCTTC.

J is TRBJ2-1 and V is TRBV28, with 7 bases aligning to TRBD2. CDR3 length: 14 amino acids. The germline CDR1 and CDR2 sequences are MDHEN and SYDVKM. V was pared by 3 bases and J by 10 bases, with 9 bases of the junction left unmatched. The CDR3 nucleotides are TGTGCCAGCAGTTTCCGAAGCGGGATTGGCGAGCAGTTCTTC. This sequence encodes CASSFRSGIGEQFF.

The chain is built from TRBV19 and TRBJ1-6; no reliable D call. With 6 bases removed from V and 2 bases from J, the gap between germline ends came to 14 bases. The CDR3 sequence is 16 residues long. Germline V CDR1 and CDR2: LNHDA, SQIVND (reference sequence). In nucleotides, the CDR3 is TGTGCCAGTAGGTCCTCCAGCCGTACCTATAATTCACCCCTCCACTTT. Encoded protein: CASRSSSRTYNSPLHF.

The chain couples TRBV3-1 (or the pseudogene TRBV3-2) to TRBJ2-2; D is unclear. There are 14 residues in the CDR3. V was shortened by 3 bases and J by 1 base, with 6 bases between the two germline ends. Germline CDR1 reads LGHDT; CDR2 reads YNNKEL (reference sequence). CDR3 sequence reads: CASSQPVNTGELFF. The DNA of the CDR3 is TGTGCCAGCAGCCAGCCGGTGAACACCGGGGAGCTGTTTTTT.

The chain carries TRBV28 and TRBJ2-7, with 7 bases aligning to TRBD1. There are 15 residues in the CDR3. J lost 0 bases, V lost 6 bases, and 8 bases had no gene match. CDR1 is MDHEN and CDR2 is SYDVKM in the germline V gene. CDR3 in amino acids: CASSHRTGASYEQYF. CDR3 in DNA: TGTGCCAGCAGCCATCGGACAGGAGCCTCCTACGAGCAGTACTTC.

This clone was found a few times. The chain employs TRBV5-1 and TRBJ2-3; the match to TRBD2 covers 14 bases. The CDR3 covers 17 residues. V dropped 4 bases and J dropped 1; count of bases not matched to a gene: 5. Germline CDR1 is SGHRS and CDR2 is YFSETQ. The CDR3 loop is CASSPGLAGVGTDTQYF. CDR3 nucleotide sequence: TGCGCCAGCAGCCCGGGACTAGCGGGAGTGGGCACAGATACGCAGTATTTT.

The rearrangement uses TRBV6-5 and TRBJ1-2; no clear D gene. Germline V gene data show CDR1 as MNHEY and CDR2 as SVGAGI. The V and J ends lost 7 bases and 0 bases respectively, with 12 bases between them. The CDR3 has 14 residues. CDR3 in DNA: TGTGCCAGCACCGAGACCGAGTCTAACTATGGCTACACCTTC. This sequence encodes CASTETESNYGYTF.